This is a list of T cell receptor beta chains from one sample in a study of follicular helper T cells after annual influenza vaccination. Assay: immunoSEQ multiplex PCR; the TCRdb copy retains only in-frame clones and omits some. The sample shows 9,500 or so clones, 82% of them seen only once. The sample consisted of CXCR5+ CD38- circulating T follicular helper cells from blood, taken 7 days after influenza vaccination. Every receptor here comes from an adult who received the influenza vaccine. CDR3s include the opening cysteine and the closing phenylalanine or tryptophan. Fields, in order: CDR3 protein, CDR3 DNA, clone size, D gene, J gene, V gene. The D gene is left open where the match is weak. Clone size is shown for a subset of rows, as once, few, many or a class of expanded clone.

CAWSVTGISGNTIYF | TGTGCCTGGAGTGTAACAGGGATCTCTGGAAACACCATATATTTT | - | - | TRBJ1-3 | TRBV30
CASSREGNNEKLFF | TGTGCCAGCTCCCGGGAGGGAAATAATGAAAAACTGTTTTTT | few | - | TRBJ1-4 | TRBV4-2
CASSLGVTSGGHEKLFF | TGTGCCAGCAGCTTAGGGGTGACGTCCGGGGGTCATGAAAAACTGTTTTTT | - | - | TRBJ1-4 | TRBV7-8
CASSLRGPTGELFF | TGTGCCAGCAGCTTAAGGGGGCCCACCGGGGAGCTGTTTTTT | - | TRBD1 | TRBJ2-2 | TRBV7-2
CASSFGVDTEAFF | TGCGCCAGCAGCTTTGGGGTTGACACTGAAGCTTTCTTT | - | - | TRBJ1-1 | TRBV5-1
CAWTINRAVNTEAFF | TGTGCCTGGACCATAAACCGGGCGGTCAACACTGAAGCTTTCTTT | - | - | TRBJ1-1 | TRBV30
CASSKRGGQYTQYF | TGTGCCAGCAGTAAACGGGGGGGCCAATATACGCAGTATTTT | - | TRBD2 | TRBJ2-3 | TRBV6-5
CASSSRGPWTNEQFF | TGTGCCAGCAGTTCCCGGGGGCCCTGGACCAATGAGCAGTTCTTC | few | - | TRBJ2-1 | TRBV6-5
CTAGGGDTQYF | TGCACTGCGGGGGGCGGGGATACGCAGTATTTT | - | TRBD2 | TRBJ2-3 | TRBV20-1
CASSVADRGDQPQHF | TGTGCCAGCAGTGTAGCCGACAGGGGGGACCAGCCCCAGCATTTT | - | TRBD1 | TRBJ1-5 | TRBV6-6
CATSRGGGNEQFF | TGTGCCACCAGCAGAGGAGGGGGCAATGAGCAGTTCTTC | - | - | TRBJ2-1 | TRBV15
CATSQNEKLFF | TGTGCCACCAGTCAAAATGAAAAACTGTTTTTT | - | - | TRBJ1-4 | TRBV15
CASTHGNQPQHF | TGTGCCAGCACCCACGGAAATCAGCCCCAGCATTTT | - | - | TRBJ1-5 | TRBV6-5
CASGLSPAAGELFF | TGTGCTAGTGGTCTGTCCCCCGCGGCCGGGGAGCTGTTTTTT | - | - | TRBJ2-2 | TRBV12-5
CASSSRGGATATSYNEQFF | TGTGCCAGCAGCTCCCGCGGGGGAGCGACAGCTACCTCTTACAATGAGCAGTTCTTC | - | - | TRBJ2-1 | TRBV21-1
CSASSALEQYF | TGCAGTGCTAGTTCGGCTCTCGAGCAGTACTTC | - | - | TRBJ2-7 | TRBV20-1
CASSQSLENIQYF | TGCGCCAGCAGCCAAAGCTTGGAAAACATTCAGTACTTC | - | - | TRBJ2-4 | TRBV4-1
CASRGQISSYEQYF | TGTGCCAGCAGAGGACAGATTAGCTCCTACGAGCAGTACTTC | few | - | TRBJ2-7 | TRBV2
CASSLDGQGSEKLFF | TGTGCCAGCAGCTTAGACGGACAGGGGAGTGAAAAACTGTTTTTT | - | TRBD1 | TRBJ1-4 | TRBV11-2
CASSSVPHRVAEAFF | TGTGCCAGTAGTTCAGTCCCTCACAGGGTTGCTGAAGCTTTCTTT | once | - | TRBJ1-1 | TRBV19
CASSLGGTSGRSYNEQFF | TGTGCCAGCAGCTTGGGGGGGACTAGCGGGCGTTCCTACAATGAGCAGTTCTTC | - | TRBD2 | TRBJ2-1 | TRBV5-4
CATSRKVGTLADTQYF | TGTGCCACCAGCAGGAAGGTAGGGACCCTTGCAGATACGCAGTATTTT | - | - | TRBJ2-3 | TRBV15
CASGLGGTGPYEQYF | TGTGCCAGCGGGTTAGGCGGGACAGGTCCGTACGAGCAGTACTTC | - | TRBD1 | TRBJ2-7 | TRBV11-2
CASSWDIKGPQHF | TGTGCCAGTAGTTGGGATATCAAGGGGCCCCAGCATTTT | - | - | TRBJ1-5 | TRBV19
CASSFKGGQSGANVLTF | TGTGCCAGCAGCTTTAAAGGGGGTCAATCTGGGGCCAACGTCCTGACTTTC | - | - | TRBJ2-6 | TRBV7-3
CASSGWDRGASGELFF | TGCGCCAGCAGCGGATGGGACAGGGGCGCATCCGGGGAGCTGTTTTTT | once | TRBD1 | TRBJ2-2 | TRBV5-1
CASSRSGGGPTDTQYF | TGTGCCAGTAGTCGGAGCGGGGGAGGTCCCACAGATACGCAGTATTTT | - | TRBD2 | TRBJ2-3 | TRBV19
CASKGEYSNQPQHF | TGTGCCAGCAAAGGTGAATATAGCAATCAGCCCCAGCATTTT | once | - | TRBJ1-5 | TRBV19
CASSLGGWNGYTF | TGTGCCAGCAGCCTCGGGGGGTGGAATGGCTACACCTTC | few | - | TRBJ1-2 | TRBV5-4
CATSRERLTATNEKLFF | TGTGCCACCAGCAGAGAAAGACTGACAGCAACTAATGAAAAACTGTTTTTT | - | - | TRBJ1-4 | TRBV15
CASSLGTAGGVRDTEAFF | TGTGCCAGCAGCTTGGGGACGGCAGGGGGCGTTAGGGACACTGAAGCTTTCTTT | - | TRBD1 | TRBJ1-1 | TRBV5-4
CASSLDRMGRGRGETQYF | TGTGCCAGCAGCTTAGATCGAATGGGACGGGGGCGAGGAGAGACCCAGTACTTC | - | - | TRBJ2-5 | TRBV11-2
CASSFGTRREQYF | TGTGCCAGCAGCTTTGGGACGCGAAGGGAGCAGTACTTC | - | - | TRBJ2-7 | TRBV7-2
CASSYRAEKLFF | TGTGCCAGCAGTTACAGGGCTGAAAAACTGTTTTTT | - | - | TRBJ1-4 | TRBV6-7
CASSWTSGGVTQYF | TGTGCCAGCAGCTGGACTAGCGGCGGTGTAACCCAGTACTTC | - | TRBD2 | TRBJ2-5 | TRBV7-9
CSGQGVNYGYTF | TGCAGCGGACAGGGGGTAAACTATGGCTACACCTTC | - | TRBD1 | TRBJ1-2 | TRBV29-1
CASSPGTDTQYF | TGTGCCAGTAGTCCGGGGACAGATACGCAGTATTTT | - | - | TRBJ2-3 | TRBV19
CASSPEERGGLGKTQYF | TGTGCCAGCAGCCCCGAGGAGCGGGGGGGTTTAGGCAAGACCCAGTACTTC | - | TRBD2 | TRBJ2-5 | TRBV4-2
CASNPAGGPRTQYF | TGTGCCAGCAATCCAGCGGGGGGGCCTAGGACCCAGTACTTC | - | TRBD2 | TRBJ2-5 | TRBV9
CASSSPARGTGELFF | TGTGCCAGCAGTTCACCTGCGAGGGGTACCGGGGAGCTGTTTTTT | - | - | TRBJ2-2 | TRBV28
CASRPDRGNYGYTF | TGTGCCAGCAGGCCGGACAGGGGGAACTATGGCTACACCTTC | - | TRBD1 | TRBJ1-2 | TRBV6-5
CASSVSGTSYEQYF | TGTGCCAGCAGCGTCTCCGGGACCTCCTACGAGCAGTACTTC | - | - | TRBJ2-7 | TRBV5-4
CASSSMGGFGNTEAFF | TGTGCCAGCAGCTCGATGGGGGGTTTTGGGAACACTGAAGCTTTCTTT | - | - | TRBJ1-1 | TRBV7-9
CAISPGGDGKNIQYF | TGTGCCATCTCTCCCGGCGGGGACGGCAAAAACATTCAGTACTTC | - | - | TRBJ2-4 | TRBV10-3
CASSLSAGGPAGELFF | TGTGCCAGCAGCTTGTCGGCGGGGGGGCCGGCCGGGGAGCTGTTTTTT | - | TRBD2 | TRBJ2-2 | TRBV5-4
CASLEGQGGTGELFF | TGTGCCAGCTTGGAGGGCCAGGGAGGTACCGGGGAGCTGTTTTTT | - | - | TRBJ2-2 | TRBV2
CASSLYSGYNEQFF | TGTGCCAGCAGCTTATATAGCGGGTACAATGAGCAGTTCTTC | - | TRBD2 | TRBJ2-1 | TRBV11-2
CASSNRRQDTGELFF | TGTGCCAGCAGTAATCGTCGACAGGACACCGGGGAGCTGTTTTTT | - | - | TRBJ2-2 | TRBV6-6
CTSTKLVGSYEQYF | TGTACCAGCACCAAATTGGTTGGCTCCTACGAGCAGTACTTC | - | - | TRBJ2-7 | TRBV2
CASSLLQNNQPQHF | TGTGCCAGCAGCTTATTACAGAACAATCAGCCCCAGCATTTT | - | - | TRBJ1-5 | TRBV7-8
CASSYSNRQGYEQYF | TGTGCCAGCAGTTACTCTAATCGCCAAGGCTACGAGCAGTACTTC | - | - | TRBJ2-7 | TRBV6-5
CASSFAPDGVEQYF | TGCGCCAGCAGCTTCGCTCCCGATGGGGTCGAGCAGTACTTC | - | - | TRBJ2-7 | TRBV5-1
CATDKRRYNEQFF | TGTGCCACAGATAAGAGAAGATACAATGAGCAGTTCTTC | - | - | TRBJ2-1 | TRBV2
CASSFRRGGNTGELFF | TGTGCCAGCAGCTTCCGTCGGGGTGGGAACACCGGGGAGCTGTTTTTT | - | - | TRBJ2-2 | TRBV7-9
CASSAPGQNIYEQYF | TGTGCCAGTAGTGCCCCGGGACAGAACATTTACGAGCAGTACTTC | - | TRBD1 | TRBJ2-7 | TRBV19